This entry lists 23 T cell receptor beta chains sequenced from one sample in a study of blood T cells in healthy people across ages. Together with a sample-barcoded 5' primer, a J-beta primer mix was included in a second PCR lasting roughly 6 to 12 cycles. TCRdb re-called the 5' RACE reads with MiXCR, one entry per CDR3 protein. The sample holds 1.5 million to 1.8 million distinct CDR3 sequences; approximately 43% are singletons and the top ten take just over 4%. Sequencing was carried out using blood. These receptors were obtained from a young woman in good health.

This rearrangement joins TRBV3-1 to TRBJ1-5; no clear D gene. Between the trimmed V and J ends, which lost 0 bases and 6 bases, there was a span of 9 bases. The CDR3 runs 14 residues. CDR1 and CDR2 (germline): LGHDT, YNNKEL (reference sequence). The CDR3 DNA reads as TGTGCCAGCAGCCAAGATCTAGCGGGTCAGCCCCAGCATTTT. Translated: CASSQDLAGQPQHF.

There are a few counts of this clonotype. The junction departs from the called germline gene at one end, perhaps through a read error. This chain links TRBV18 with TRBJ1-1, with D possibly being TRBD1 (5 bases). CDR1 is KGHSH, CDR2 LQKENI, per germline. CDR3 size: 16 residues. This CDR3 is CASSAPWGSRDTEAFF. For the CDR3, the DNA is TGTGCCAGCTCAGCACCCTGGGGCAGTAGAGACACTGAAGCTTTCTTT.

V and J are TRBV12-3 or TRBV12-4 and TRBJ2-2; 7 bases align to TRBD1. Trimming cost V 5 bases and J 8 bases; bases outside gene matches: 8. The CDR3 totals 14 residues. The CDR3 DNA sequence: TGTGCCAGCAGTGACGGGACAGACTTTGGGGAGCTGTTTTTT. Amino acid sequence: CASSDGTDFGELFF.

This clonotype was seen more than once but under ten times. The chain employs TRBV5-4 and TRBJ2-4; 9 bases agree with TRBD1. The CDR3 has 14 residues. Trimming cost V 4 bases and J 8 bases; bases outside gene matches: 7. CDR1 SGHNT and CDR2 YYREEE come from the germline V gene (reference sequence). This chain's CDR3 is CASSLDRGSDIQYF. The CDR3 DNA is TGTGCCAGCAGCCTAGACAGGGGGTCGGACATTCAGTACTTC.

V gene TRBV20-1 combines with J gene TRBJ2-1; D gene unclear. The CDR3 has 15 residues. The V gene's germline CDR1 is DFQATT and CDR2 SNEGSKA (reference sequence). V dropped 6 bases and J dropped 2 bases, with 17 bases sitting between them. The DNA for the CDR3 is TGCAGTGCCGCTGTTGGCCTGAGGACCTACAATGAGCAGTTCTTC. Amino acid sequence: CSAAVGLRTYNEQFF.

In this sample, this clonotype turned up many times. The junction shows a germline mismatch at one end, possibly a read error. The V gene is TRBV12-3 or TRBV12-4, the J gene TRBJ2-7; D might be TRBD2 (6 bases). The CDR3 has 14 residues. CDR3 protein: CASSLGLASYEQYF. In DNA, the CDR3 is TGTGCCAGCAGCTTAGGGCTAGCGTCCTACGAGCAGTACTTC.

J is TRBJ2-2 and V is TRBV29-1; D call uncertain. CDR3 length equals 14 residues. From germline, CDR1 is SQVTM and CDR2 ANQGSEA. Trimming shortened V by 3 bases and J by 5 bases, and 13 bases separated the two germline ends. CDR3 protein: CSVESRRGTGELFF. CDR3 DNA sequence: TGCAGCGTTGAGTCGCGGCGAGGAACCGGGGAGCTGTTTTTT.

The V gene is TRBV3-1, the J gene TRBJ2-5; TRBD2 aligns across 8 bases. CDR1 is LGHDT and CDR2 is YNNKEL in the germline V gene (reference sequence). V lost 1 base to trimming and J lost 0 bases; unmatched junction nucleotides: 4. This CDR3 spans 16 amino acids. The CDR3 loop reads CASSQGGGTYQETQYF. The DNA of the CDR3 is TGTGCCAGCAGCCAAGGCGGGGGGACGTACCAAGAGACCCAGTACTTC.

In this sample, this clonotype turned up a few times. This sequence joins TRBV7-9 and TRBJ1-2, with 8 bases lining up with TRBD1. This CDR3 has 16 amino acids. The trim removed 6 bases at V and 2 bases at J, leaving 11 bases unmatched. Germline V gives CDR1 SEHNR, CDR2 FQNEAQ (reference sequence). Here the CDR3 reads CASSLFSGGPNYGYTF. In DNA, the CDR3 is TGTGCCAGCAGTCTATTTTCAGGGGGCCCCAACTATGGCTACACCTTC.

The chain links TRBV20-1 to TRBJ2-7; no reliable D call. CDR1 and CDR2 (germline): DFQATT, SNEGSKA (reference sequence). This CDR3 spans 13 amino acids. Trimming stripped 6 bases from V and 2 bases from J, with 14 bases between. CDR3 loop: CSAHHAPTYEQYF. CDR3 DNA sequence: TGCAGTGCGCACCATGCCCCCACCTACGAGCAGTACTTC.

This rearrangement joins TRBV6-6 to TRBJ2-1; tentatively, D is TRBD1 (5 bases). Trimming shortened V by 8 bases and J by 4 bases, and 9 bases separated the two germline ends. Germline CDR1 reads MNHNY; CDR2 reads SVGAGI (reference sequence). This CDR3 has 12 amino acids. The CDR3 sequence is CASAAGYNEQFF. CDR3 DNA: TGTGCCAGCGCGGCAGGGTACAATGAGCAGTTCTTC.

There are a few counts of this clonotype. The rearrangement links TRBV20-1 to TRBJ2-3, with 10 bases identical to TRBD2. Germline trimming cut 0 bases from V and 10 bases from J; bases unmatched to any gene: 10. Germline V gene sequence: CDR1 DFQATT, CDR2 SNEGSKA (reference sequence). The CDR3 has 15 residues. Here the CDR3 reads CSARDRRVAGGSQYF. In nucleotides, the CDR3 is TGCAGTGCTAGAGATAGGAGGGTAGCGGGAGGTTCGCAGTATTTT.

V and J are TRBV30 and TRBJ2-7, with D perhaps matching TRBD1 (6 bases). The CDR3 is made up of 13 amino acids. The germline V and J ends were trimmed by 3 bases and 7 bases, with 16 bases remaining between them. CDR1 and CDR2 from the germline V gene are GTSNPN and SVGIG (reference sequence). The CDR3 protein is CAWRLLTGSEQYF. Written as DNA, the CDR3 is TGTGCCTGGAGGCTATTGACAGGTTCTGAGCAGTACTTC.

The CDR3 DNA sequence: TGTGCCAGCAGCTACCCGCTGTCAACCTACAATGAGCAGTTCTTC. Translated, it gives CASSYPLSTYNEQFF. This chain connects TRBV7-6 to TRBJ2-1; D ambiguous. The CDR3 covers 15 residues. V was clipped by 4 bases and J by 2 bases, with 12 bases between them. CDR1 is SGHVS, CDR2 FNYEAQ, per germline.

The CDR3 sequence is CSAGDRRAPDTQYF. The CDR3 nucleotides are TGCAGTGCTGGGGACAGGAGGGCGCCAGATACGCAGTATTTT. V gene TRBV20-1 combines with J gene TRBJ2-3; 8 bases agree with TRBD1. Germline CDR1 DFQATT, CDR2 SNEGSKA (reference sequence). V was clipped by 5 bases and J by 4 bases; unmatched bases: 8. The CDR3 runs to 14 residues.

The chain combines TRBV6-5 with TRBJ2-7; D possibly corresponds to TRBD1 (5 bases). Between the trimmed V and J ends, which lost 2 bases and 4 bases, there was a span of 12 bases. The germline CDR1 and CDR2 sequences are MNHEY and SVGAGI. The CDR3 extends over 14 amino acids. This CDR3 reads CASSYGGRAYEQYF. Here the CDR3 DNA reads TGTGCCAGCAGTTACGGCGGCAGGGCTTACGAGCAGTACTTC.

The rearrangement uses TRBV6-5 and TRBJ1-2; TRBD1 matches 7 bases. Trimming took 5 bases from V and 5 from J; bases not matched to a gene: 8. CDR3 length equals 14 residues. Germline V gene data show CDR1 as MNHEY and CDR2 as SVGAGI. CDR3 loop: CASSPRTGEYGYTF. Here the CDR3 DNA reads TGTGCCAGCAGTCCGAGGACAGGAGAATATGGCTACACCTTC.

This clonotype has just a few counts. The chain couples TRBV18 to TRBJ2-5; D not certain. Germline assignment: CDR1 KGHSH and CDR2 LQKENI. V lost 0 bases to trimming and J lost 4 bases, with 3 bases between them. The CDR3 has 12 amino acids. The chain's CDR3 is CASSPPLETQYF. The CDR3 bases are TGTGCCAGCTCACCACCTCTAGAGACCCAGTACTTC. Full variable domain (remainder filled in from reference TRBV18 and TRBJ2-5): NAGVMQNPRHLVRRRGQEARLRCSPMKGHSHVYWYRQLPEEGLKFMVYLQKENIIDESGMPKERFSAEFPKEGPSILRIQQVVRGDSAAYFCASSPPLETQYFGPGTRLLVL.

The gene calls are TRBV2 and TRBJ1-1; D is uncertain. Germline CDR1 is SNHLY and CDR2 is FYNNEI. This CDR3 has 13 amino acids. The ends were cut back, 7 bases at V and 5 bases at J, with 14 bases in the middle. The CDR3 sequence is CASTQDRWTEAFF. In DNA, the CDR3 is TGTGCCAGCACCCAGGACCGGTGGACTGAAGCTTTCTTT.

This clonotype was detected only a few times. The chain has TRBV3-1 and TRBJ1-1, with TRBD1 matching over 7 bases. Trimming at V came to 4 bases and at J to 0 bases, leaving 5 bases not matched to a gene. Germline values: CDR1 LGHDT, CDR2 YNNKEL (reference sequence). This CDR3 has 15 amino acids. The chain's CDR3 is CASSRATGVNTEAFF. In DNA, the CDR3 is TGTGCCAGCAGCCGAGCCACAGGGGTGAACACTGAAGCTTTCTTT.

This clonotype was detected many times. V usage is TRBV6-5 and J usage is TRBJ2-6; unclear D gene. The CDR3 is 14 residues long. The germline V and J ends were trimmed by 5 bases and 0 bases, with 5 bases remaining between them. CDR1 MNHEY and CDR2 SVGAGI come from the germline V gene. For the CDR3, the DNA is TGTGCCAGCAGTACAATCTCTGGGGCCAACGTCCTGACTTTC. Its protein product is CASSTISGANVLTF.

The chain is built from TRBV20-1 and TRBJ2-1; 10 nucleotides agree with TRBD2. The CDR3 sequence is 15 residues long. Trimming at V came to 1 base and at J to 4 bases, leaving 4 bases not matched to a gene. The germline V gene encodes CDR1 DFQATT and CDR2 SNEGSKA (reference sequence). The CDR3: CSARVSSGGYNEQFF. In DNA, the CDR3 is TGCAGTGCTAGAGTCTCTAGCGGGGGATACAATGAGCAGTTCTTC.

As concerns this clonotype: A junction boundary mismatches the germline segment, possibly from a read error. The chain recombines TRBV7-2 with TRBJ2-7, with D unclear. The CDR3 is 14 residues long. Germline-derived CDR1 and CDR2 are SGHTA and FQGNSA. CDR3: CASNLVFVGYEQYF. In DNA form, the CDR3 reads TGTGCCAGCAACTTAGTATTTGTTGGCTACGAGCAGTACTTC.